Below are 32 T cell receptor beta chains sequenced from a single sample in a study of vaccination and CD4 T cells after COVID-19. The antigens for these receptors are not known. Sample treatment: approximately 9-day PBMC culture with coronavirus spike peptide pools or control peptides (ViraFEST assay). Harvesting of the unexposed donor's CD4+ T cells predated the COVID-19 pandemic (2011-2018). Researchers used the Oncomine TCR Beta short-read assay to sequence DNA from cultured CD4+ T cells. Each CDR3 protein gets one entry after TCRdb re-called the PCR reads with MiXCR. In the table there are under 4,500 distinct CDR3 sequences, about 35% of which are singletons. Input material: CD4+ T cells from blood, cultured in vitro. All receptors derive from a human donor in good health.

In this sample, this clonotype is hyperexpanded. The chain carries TRBV30 and TRBJ1-2, with D unresolved. The CDR3 runs 13 residues. Germline CDR1 and CDR2: GTSNPN and SVGIG (reference sequence). V was trimmed by 0 bases and J by 2 bases, leaving 7 bases between them. CDR3 nucleotide sequence: TGTGCCTGGAGTGTACAAGCAAACTATGGCTACACCTTC. It yields the protein CAWSVQANYGYTF.

The chain couples TRBV9 to TRBJ1-2, with D hard to call. The ends were cut back, 0 bases at V and 5 bases at J, with 8 bases in the middle. The germline V gene has CDR1 SGDLS and CDR2 YYNGEE. The CDR3 loop spans 13 amino acids. This chain's CDR3 is CASSVAQQYGYTF. In DNA, the CDR3 is TGTGCCAGCAGCGTAGCTCAACAGTATGGCTACACCTTC.

This clonotype was picked up a small number of times. This rearrangement joins TRBV27 to TRBJ1-5; 9 bases match TRBD1. The junction had 4 bases not matched to a gene; V was cut back by 3 bases and J by 7 bases. There are 14 residues in the CDR3. Germline V CDR1 and CDR2: MNHEY, SMNVEV (reference sequence). CDR3 sequence (DNA): TGTGCCAGCAGTTTCGGAGACAGGGGGCAGCCCCAGCATTTT. Amino acid sequence: CASSFGDRGQPQHF.

V and J are TRBV27 and TRBJ1-6; a weak D match, TRBD1 (6 bases). The CDR3 extends over 14 amino acids. Germline V gene sequence: CDR1 MNHEY, CDR2 SMNVEV (reference sequence). Trimming stripped 2 bases from V and 10 bases from J, with 12 bases between. The CDR3 nucleotides read TGTGCCAGCAGTTTAGGACAGCGGTCATCACCCCTCCACTTT. Translating gives CASSLGQRSSPLHF.

The CDR3 nucleotides are TGTGCCAGTAGACGGCGGGGCGAGGATTATGGCTACACCTTC. Amino acids: CASRRRGEDYGYTF. The chain carries TRBV19 and TRBJ1-2; TRBD1 might be the D (5 bases). The CDR3 contains 14 residues. Trimming shortened V by 6 bases and J by 5 bases, and 16 bases separated the two germline ends. Germline V CDR1 and CDR2: LNHDA, SQIVND (reference sequence).

Judged by abundance, this clonotype is large. The chain links TRBV20-1 to TRBJ2-3, with 10 bases aligning to TRBD2. The CDR3 contains 14 residues. The V gene's germline CDR1 is DFQATT and CDR2 SNEGSKA (reference sequence). With V trimmed by 6 bases and J by 2 bases, 5 bases remained unmatched. The CDR3 reads CSARLAGVTDTQYF. The CDR3 nucleotides read TGCAGTGCCCGCCTAGCGGGGGTCACAGATACGCAGTATTTT.

The V gene is TRBV4-1, the J gene TRBJ1-5; D may be TRBD1 (5 bases). The V gene lost 1 base and the J gene lost 6 bases, with 13 bases spanning the gap. There are 15 residues in the CDR3. Germline V gene lookup returns CDR1 MGHRA and CDR2 YSYEKL. Written as DNA, the CDR3 is TGCGCCAGCAGCCAAGGGAGTACAGGCCTTCAGCCCCAGCATTTT. Its translation is CASSQGSTGLQPQHF.

The gene calls are TRBV6-2 or TRBV6-3 and TRBJ1-4, with D maybe TRBD1 (6 bases). The CDR3 is 13 amino acids. V gave up 9 bases and J gave up 4 bases, with 12 bases separating them. Per germline, CDR1 MNHEY and CDR2 SVGEGT. In nucleotides, the CDR3 is TGTGCCAGTGAGGACAGCCATAATGAAAAACTGTTTTTT. The encoded protein is CASEDSHNEKLFF.

CDR3 loop: CASSYGTAQFTPLHF. The CDR3 region has the DNA TGTGCCAGCAGCTACGGGACCGCCCAATTCACACCCCTCCACTTT. The V call is TRBV7-8, the J call TRBJ1-6; weak D call: TRBD1 (5 bases). The CDR3 loop spans 15 amino acids. The germline V gene has CDR1 SGHVS and CDR2 FQNEAQ. Trimming pared 4 bases from V and 11 bases from J, leaving 18 bases between.

The V and J genes are TRBV5-1 and TRBJ1-2, with 9 bases identical to TRBD1. CDR3 length equals 14 residues. The trim removed 3 bases at V and 3 bases at J, leaving 3 bases unmatched. Germline CDR1 is SGHRS and CDR2 is YFSETQ. The CDR3 DNA follows: TGCGCCAGCAGCTCGTGGACAGGGGACTATGGCTACACCTTC. It translates to CASSSWTGDYGYTF.

V gene TRBV7-8 combines with J gene TRBJ2-1, with D possibly matching TRBD1 (6 bases). This CDR3 region has 17 residues. CDR1 and CDR2 (germline): SGHVS, FQNEAQ. The V end lost 4 bases, the J end lost 7 bases, and 23 bases lay between the germline ends. The CDR3 spells CASSSGVGTGKGNEQFF. The CDR3 bases are TGTGCCAGCAGCTCCGGAGTTGGAACAGGGAAGGGTAATGAGCAGTTCTTC.

In its sample, this clonotype was seen once. The genes are TRBV19 and TRBJ1-1; no firm D call. Germline V gives CDR1 LNHDA, CDR2 SQIVND (reference sequence). This CDR3 is built from 14 residues. Trimming removed 3 bases at V and 5 bases at J, with 13 bases between. CDR3 sequence reads: CASSIGWSSTEAFF. CDR3 coding DNA: TGTGCCAGTAGTATCGGGTGGTCCTCGACTGAAGCTTTCTTT.

The chain has TRBV6-5 and TRBJ1-2, with a possible D match to TRBD1 (6 bases). Germline V lookup: CDR1 MNHEY, CDR2 SVGAGI. Deletions cut 0 bases from V and 8 bases from J, with 13 bases between. This CDR3 is built from 14 residues. CDR3 coding DNA: TGTGCCAGCAGTTACTCGAACAGGGTTGAGGGCTACACCTTC. This codes for CASSYSNRVEGYTF.

This chain links TRBV6-1 with TRBJ2-2; D not certain. CDR1 is MNHNS, CDR2 SASEGT, per germline. Trimming took off 6 bases at V and 3 bases at J, with 14 bases between the two ends. This CDR3 is built from 15 residues. Here the CDR3 reads CASRQTTEDTGELFF. The CDR3 nucleotides are TGTGCCAGCAGACAAACAACAGAGGACACCGGGGAGCTGTTTTTT.

This clonotype was counted only a few times. This chain links TRBV23-1 with TRBJ1-5, with no clear D. TRBV23-1 is reported as an ORF; its role is uncertain. The CDR3 is 13 residues long. The ends were cut back, 8 bases at V and 7 bases at J, with 15 bases in the middle. CDR3 residues: CASGPSRLQPQHF. The CDR3 DNA sequence: TGCGCCAGCGGGCCCTCCCGGTTACAGCCCCAGCATTTT.

The V call is TRBV5-1, the J call TRBJ2-5; TRBD1 matches at 7 bases. V dropped 4 bases and J dropped 1; count of bases not matched to a gene: 7. Germline lookup yields CDR1 SGHRS and CDR2 YFSETQ. The CDR3 runs to 15 residues. CDR3: CASSILQGLQETQYF. Here the CDR3 DNA reads TGCGCCAGCAGCATACTACAGGGGCTCCAAGAGACCCAGTACTTC.

V usage is TRBV20-1 and J usage is TRBJ2-1; 7 bases are shared with TRBD2. Germline loops: CDR1 DFQATT, CDR2 SNEGSKA (reference sequence). With V trimmed by 2 bases and J by 5 bases, 0 bases remained unmatched. This CDR3 is 12 amino acids long. The CDR3 bases are TGCAGTGCTAGACTAGCGGACAATGAGCAGTTCTTC. This encodes CSARLADNEQFF.

This clonotype was counted only a few times. This chain uses TRBV2 with TRBJ1-5, with D maybe TRBD1 (6 bases). V shed 3 bases and J shed 2 bases, with 14 bases lying between them. Germline V gene lookup returns CDR1 SNHLY and CDR2 FYNNEI. The CDR3 consists of 16 residues. DNA of the CDR3: TGTGCCAGCAGTGAGGATACAGGGATGGGCAATCAGCCCCAGCATTTT. This sequence encodes CASSEDTGMGNQPQHF.

The J gene is TRBJ1-5, the V gene TRBV20-1; D is undetermined. The germline V gene encodes CDR1 DFQATT and CDR2 SNEGSKA (reference sequence). Trimming stripped 6 bases from V and 2 bases from J, with 11 bases between. There are 13 residues in the CDR3. This CDR3 is CSAQDRGNQPQHF. In DNA, the CDR3 is TGCAGTGCCCAGGACCGGGGCAATCAGCCCCAGCATTTT.

The chain uses TRBV6-1 and TRBJ1-3; a weak D match, TRBD1 (6 bases). The CDR3 extends over 15 amino acids. V was shortened by 5 bases and J by 0 bases, with 11 bases between the two germline ends. Germline CDR1 MNHNS, CDR2 SASEGT. CDR3 coding DNA: TGTGCCAGCAGTAACCTACAGGGCTCTGGAAACACCATATATTTT. Residues: CASSNLQGSGNTIYF.

This clonotype has a handful of counts. The chain's CDR3 is CASSLGTSEEQYF. The CDR3, as DNA: TGCGCCAGCAGCTTGGGGACTAGTGAAGAGCAGTACTTC. The genes are TRBV5-1 and TRBJ2-7; TRBD2 agrees at 7 bases. The CDR3 covers 13 residues. The V segment lost 0 bases and the J segment 7 bases; nucleotides outside the gene matches: 4. The germline gives CDR1 SGHRS, CDR2 YFSETQ.

This clonotype was counted once. The chain carries TRBV6-1 and TRBJ2-7; 10 bases align to TRBD1. CDR3 length: 14 amino acids. Germline V gives CDR1 MNHNS, CDR2 SASEGT. The ends lost 5 bases at V and 2 bases at J; junction bases unmatched: 3. The CDR3 spells CASSQGQGTYEQYF. The DNA of the CDR3 is TGTGCCAGCAGTCAGGGACAGGGGACCTACGAGCAGTACTTC.

This clonotype came up a few times. This chain connects TRBV7-3 to TRBJ2-5; 7 bases fit TRBD1. The J segment lost 3 bases and the V segment lost 4 bases, leaving 2 bases of the junction unmatched. The CDR3 runs 13 residues. Germline values: CDR1 SGHTA, CDR2 FQGTGA. The CDR3 reads CASSYGTEETQYF. The CDR3 DNA sequence: TGTGCCAGCAGCTACGGGACAGAAGAGACCCAGTACTTC. Complete variable domain (other parts from reference TRBV7-3 and TRBJ2-5): GAGVSQTPSNKVTEKGKYVELRCDPISGHTALYWYRQSLGQGPEFLIYFQGTGAADDSGLPNDRFFAVRPEGSVSTLKIQRTERGDSAVYLCASSYGTEETQYFGPGTRLLVL.

V and J are TRBV20-1 and TRBJ1-1, with 10 positions matching TRBD1. This CDR3 has 15 amino acids. Germline lookup yields CDR1 DFQATT and CDR2 SNEGSKA (reference sequence). V shed 3 bases and J 0 bases; nucleotides not matched to a gene: 4. The CDR3 region is CSARDRGNLNTEAFF. In DNA form, the CDR3 reads TGCAGTGCTAGGGACAGGGGGAACTTGAACACTGAAGCTTTCTTT.

This clonotype was seen a few times. This chain uses TRBV6-1 with TRBJ2-1; 9 nucleotides agree with TRBD2. Germline assignment: CDR1 MNHNS and CDR2 SASEGT. The junction had 2 bases not matched to a gene; V was cut back by 1 base and J by 4 bases. CDR3 length equals 15 residues. CDR3 residues: CASSEEAGGYNEQFF. CDR3 coding DNA: TGTGCCAGCAGTGAAGAAGCGGGGGGATACAATGAGCAGTTCTTC.

The chain carries TRBV20-1 and TRBJ1-4; tentative D call: TRBD1 (5 bases). Germline assignment: CDR1 DFQATT and CDR2 SNEGSKA (reference sequence). The CDR3 runs to 15 residues. V was clipped by 0 bases and J by 8 bases, with 16 bases between them. The CDR3 sequence: CSARDPLTGTEKLFF. The DNA of the CDR3 is TGCAGTGCTAGAGATCCATTGACGGGGACGGAAAAACTGTTTTTT.

This chain links TRBV7-2 with TRBJ2-2, with D unclear. V was cut by 5 bases and J by 3 bases, with 10 bases left in between. This CDR3 comprises 14 residues. Germline V CDR1 and CDR2: SGHTA, FQGNSA. CDR3 nucleotide sequence: TGTGCCAGCAGCCCCCGACTTGACACCGGGGAGCTGTTTTTT. Residues: CASSPRLDTGELFF.

This chain links TRBV15 with TRBJ1-3; D gene uncertain. V was pared by 0 bases and J by 0 bases, with 6 bases between. This CDR3 is built from 15 residues. The germline V gene has CDR1 LNHNV and CDR2 YYDKDF (reference sequence). This CDR3 reads CATSRETYSGNTIYF. For the CDR3, the DNA is TGTGCCACCAGCAGAGAGACATACTCTGGAAACACCATATATTTT. Full variable domain (missing parts from reference TRBV15 and TRBJ1-3): DAMVIQNPRYQVTQFGKPVTLSCSQTLNHNVMYWYQQKSSQAPKLLFHYYDKDFNNEADTPDNFQSRRPNTSFCFLDIRSPGLGDTAMYLCATSRETYSGNTIYFGEGSWLTVV.

This clonotype has only a few counts. The V gene is TRBV12-3 or TRBV12-4, the J gene TRBJ1-2, with 7 nucleotides matching TRBD1. The CDR3 runs 14 residues. The V gene end was trimmed by 0 bases and the J gene end by 4 bases; junction bases not matched to a gene: 2. CDR3 sequence reads: CASSLARGLYGYTF. In nucleotides, the CDR3 is TGTGCCAGCAGTTTAGCGAGGGGGCTCTATGGCTACACCTTC.

The V and J genes are TRBV2 and TRBJ1-1, with D unresolved. Trimming shortened V by 4 bases and J by 8 bases, and 8 bases separated the two germline ends. The CDR3 has 11 residues. Germline assignment: CDR1 SNHLY and CDR2 FYNNEI. Here the CDR3 reads CASSADQEAFF. The CDR3 nucleotides are TGTGCCAGCAGTGCGGACCAAGAAGCTTTCTTT.

The rearrangement links TRBV11-1 to TRBJ1-6, with 7 bases matching TRBD1. Germline V lookup: CDR1 SGHAT, CDR2 FQDESV (reference sequence). With 4 bases clipped from V and 5 bases from J, the junction kept 5 bases outside the gene matches. CDR3 size: 15 residues. CDR3 in DNA: TGTGCCAGCAGCTATCGACAGGGTGATAATTCACCCCTCCACTTT. It specifies CASSYRQGDNSPLHF.

The rearrangement uses TRBV10-1 and TRBJ2-2; no clear D. The CDR3 length is 14 residues. The ends were cut back, 5 bases at V and 0 bases at J, with 7 bases in the middle. The germline V gene encodes CDR1 WNHNN and CDR2 SYGVQD (reference sequence). In nucleotides, the CDR3 is TGCGCCAGCAGTACTCACACGAACACCGGGGAGCTGTTTTTT. Translation: CASSTHTNTGELFF.